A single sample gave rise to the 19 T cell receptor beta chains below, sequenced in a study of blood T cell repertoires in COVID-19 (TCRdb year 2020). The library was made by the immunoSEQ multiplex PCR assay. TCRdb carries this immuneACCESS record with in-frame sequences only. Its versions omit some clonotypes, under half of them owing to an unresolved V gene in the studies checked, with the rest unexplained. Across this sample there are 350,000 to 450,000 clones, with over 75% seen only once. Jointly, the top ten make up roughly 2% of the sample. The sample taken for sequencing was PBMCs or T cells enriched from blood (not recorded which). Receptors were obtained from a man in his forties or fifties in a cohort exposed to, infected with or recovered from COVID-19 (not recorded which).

CDR3 sequence: CASRFRDRGHEAPLHF. The CDR3, as DNA: TGTGCCAGCAGGTTCCGGGACAGGGGTCATGAGGCACCCCTCCACTTT. The rearrangement uses TRBV3-1 (or the pseudogene TRBV3-2) and TRBJ1-6; 10 bases match TRBD1. Germline CDR1 and CDR2: LGHDT and YNNKEL (reference sequence). There are 16 residues in the CDR3. Trimming removed 6 bases from V and 11 bases from J; junction bases left unmatched: 13.

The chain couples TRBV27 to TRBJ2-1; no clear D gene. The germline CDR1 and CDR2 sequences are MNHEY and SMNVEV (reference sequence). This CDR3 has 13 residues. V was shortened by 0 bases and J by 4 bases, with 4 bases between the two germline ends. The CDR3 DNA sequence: TGTGCCAGCAGTTTATCAGAGTACAATGAGCAGTTCTTC. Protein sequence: CASSLSEYNEQFF.

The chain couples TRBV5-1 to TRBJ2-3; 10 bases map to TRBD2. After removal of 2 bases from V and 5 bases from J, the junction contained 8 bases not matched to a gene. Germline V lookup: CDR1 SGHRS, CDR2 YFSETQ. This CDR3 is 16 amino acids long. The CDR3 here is CASSLPGTSVGDTQYF. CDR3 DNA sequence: TGCGCCAGCAGCTTACCCGGGACTAGCGTCGGAGATACGCAGTATTTT.

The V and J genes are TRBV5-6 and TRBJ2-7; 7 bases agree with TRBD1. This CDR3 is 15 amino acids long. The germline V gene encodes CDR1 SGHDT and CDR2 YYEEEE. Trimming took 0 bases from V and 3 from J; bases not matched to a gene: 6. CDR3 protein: CASSLEGGRRYEQYF. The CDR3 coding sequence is TGTGCCAGCAGCTTGGAAGGGGGCCGACGCTACGAGCAGTACTTC.

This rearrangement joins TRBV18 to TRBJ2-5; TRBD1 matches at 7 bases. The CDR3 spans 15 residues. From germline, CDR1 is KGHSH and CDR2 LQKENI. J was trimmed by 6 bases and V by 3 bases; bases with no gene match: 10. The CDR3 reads CASSPGVTGLKTQYF. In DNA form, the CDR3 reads TGTGCCAGCTCACCTGGGGTGACAGGGTTGAAGACCCAGTACTTC.

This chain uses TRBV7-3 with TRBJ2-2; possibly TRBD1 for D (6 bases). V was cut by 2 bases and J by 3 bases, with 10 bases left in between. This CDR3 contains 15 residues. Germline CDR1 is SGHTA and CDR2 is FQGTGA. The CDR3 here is CASSLSGVDTGELFF. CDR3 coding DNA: TGTGCCAGCAGCTTATCAGGGGTGGACACCGGGGAGCTGTTTTTT.

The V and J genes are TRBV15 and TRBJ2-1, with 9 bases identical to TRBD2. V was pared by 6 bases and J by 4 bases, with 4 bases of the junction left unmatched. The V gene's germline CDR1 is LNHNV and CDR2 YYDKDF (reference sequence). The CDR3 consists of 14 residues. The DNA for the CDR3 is TGTGCCACCAGGAGGACTAGCGAATACAATGAGCAGTTCTTC. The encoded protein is CATRRTSEYNEQFF.

CDR3 region: CASSLGPGGPNGELFF. The CDR3 DNA sequence: TGCGCCAGCAGCTTGGGGCCGGGAGGGCCGAACGGGGAGCTGTTTTTT. V usage is TRBV5-1 and J usage is TRBJ2-2; 8 bases align to TRBD2. The trim removed 0 bases at V and 7 bases at J, leaving 8 bases unmatched. The germline gives CDR1 SGHRS, CDR2 YFSETQ. The CDR3 sequence is 16 residues long.

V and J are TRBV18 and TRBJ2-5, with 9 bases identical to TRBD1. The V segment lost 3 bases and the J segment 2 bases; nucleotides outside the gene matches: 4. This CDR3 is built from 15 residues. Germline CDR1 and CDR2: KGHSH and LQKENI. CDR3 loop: CASSPMDRGQETQYF. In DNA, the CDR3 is TGTGCCAGCTCACCTATGGACAGGGGTCAAGAGACCCAGTACTTC.

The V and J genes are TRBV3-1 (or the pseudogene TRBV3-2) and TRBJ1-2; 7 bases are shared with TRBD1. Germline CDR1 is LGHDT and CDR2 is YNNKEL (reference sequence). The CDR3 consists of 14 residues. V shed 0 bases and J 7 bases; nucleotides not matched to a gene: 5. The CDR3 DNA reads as TGTGCCAGCAGCCAAGATTTCAGGGGGTTTGGCTACACCTTC. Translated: CASSQDFRGFGYTF.

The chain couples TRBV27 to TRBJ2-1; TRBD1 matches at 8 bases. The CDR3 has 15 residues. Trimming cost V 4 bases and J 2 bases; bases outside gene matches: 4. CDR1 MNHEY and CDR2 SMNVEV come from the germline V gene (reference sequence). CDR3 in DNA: TGTGCCAGCAGTTCCAGGGGGCCTACCTACAATGAGCAGTTCTTC. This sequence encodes CASSSRGPTYNEQFF.

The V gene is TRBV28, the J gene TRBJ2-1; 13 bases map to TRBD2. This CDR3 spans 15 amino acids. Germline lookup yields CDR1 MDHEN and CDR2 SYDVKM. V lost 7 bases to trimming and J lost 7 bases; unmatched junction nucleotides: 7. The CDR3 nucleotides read TGTGCCAGCATCACGATGACTAGCGGGAGGAATGAGCAGTTCTTC. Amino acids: CASITMTSGRNEQFF.

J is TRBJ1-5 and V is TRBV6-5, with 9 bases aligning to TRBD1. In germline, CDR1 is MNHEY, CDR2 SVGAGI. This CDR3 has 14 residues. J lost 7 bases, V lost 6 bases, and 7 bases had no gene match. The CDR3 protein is CASRRRDRVQPQHF. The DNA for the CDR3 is TGTGCCAGCAGGCGCCGGGACAGGGTCCAGCCCCAGCATTTT.

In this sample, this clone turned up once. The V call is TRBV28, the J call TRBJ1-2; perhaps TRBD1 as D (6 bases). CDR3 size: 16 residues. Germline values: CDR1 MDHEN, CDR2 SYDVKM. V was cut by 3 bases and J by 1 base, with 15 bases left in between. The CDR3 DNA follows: TGTGCCAGCAGTTTTCCAGGGGTGCGGGTTAACTATGGCTACACCTTC. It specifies CASSFPGVRVNYGYTF.

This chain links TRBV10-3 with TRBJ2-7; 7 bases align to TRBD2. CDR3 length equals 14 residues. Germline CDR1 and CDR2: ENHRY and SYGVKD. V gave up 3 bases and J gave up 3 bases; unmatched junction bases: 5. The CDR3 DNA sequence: TGTGCCATCAGTGAAGGTCTAGCGGACTACGAGCAGTACTTC. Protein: CAISEGLADYEQYF.

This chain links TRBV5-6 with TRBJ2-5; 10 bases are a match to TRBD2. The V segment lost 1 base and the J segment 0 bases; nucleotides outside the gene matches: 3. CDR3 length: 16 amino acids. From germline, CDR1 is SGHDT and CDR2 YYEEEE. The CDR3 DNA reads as TGTGCCAGCAGCTTGTTTAGCGGGGGGTACCAAGAGACCCAGTACTTC. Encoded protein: CASSLFSGGYQETQYF.

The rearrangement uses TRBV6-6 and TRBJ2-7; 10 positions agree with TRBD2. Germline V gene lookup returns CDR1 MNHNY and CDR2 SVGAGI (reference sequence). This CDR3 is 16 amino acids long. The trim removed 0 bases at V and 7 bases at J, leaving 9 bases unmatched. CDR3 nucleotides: TGTGCCAGCAGTTACTCGGGAGCGGGAGGGCCGGGAGAGCAGTACTTC. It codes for CASSYSGAGGPGEQYF.

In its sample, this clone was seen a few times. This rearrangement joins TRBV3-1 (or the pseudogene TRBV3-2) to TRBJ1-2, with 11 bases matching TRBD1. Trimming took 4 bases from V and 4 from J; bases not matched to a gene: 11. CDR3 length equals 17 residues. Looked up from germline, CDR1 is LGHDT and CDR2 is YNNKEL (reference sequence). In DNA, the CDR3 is TGTGCCAGCAGCCTCTTTGGACAGGGGGCGAAAGGCTATGGCTACACCTTC. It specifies CASSLFGQGAKGYGYTF.

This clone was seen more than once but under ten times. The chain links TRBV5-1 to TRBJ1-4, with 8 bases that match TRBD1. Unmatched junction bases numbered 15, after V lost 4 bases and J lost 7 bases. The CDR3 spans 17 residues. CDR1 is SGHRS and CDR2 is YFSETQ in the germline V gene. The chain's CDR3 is CASSEALRTGGVEKLFF. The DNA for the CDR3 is TGCGCCAGCAGCGAGGCCCTCCGAACAGGGGGAGTTGAAAAACTGTTTTTT.